These 8 T cell receptor beta chains came from one sample sequenced in a study of T cells expressing NK-cell markers. One entry per CDR3 protein, without DNA, is what TCRdb gives after re-calling the 5' RACE reads. The specimen's table records over 350,000 distinct CDR3 sequences. The source material was blood T cells: a sorted CD56 or NKG2C T cell subset, CD4+ or CD8+ T cells, or bulk PBMC T cells (not recorded which). The receptors come from a woman between 50 and 59 years old in good health.

The rearrangement uses TRBV5-1 and TRBJ2-1. The CDR3 is made up of 12 amino acids. Germline V gene lookup returns CDR1 SGHRS and CDR2 YFSETQ. CDR3: CASSFEVGEQFF.

This chain joins TRBV5-1 and TRBJ1-1. This CDR3 contains 15 residues. The germline V gene has CDR1 SGHRS and CDR2 YFSETQ. The CDR3 sequence is CASSFAPGPNTEAFF. The whole variable domain, filled in from reference TRBV5-1 and TRBJ1-1, reads KAGVTQTPRYLIKTRGQQVTLSCSPISGHRSVSWYQQTPGQGLQFLFEYFSETQRNKGNFPGRFSGRQFSNSRSEMNVSTLELGDSALYLCASSFAPGPNTEAFFGQGTRLTVV.

V usage is TRBV10-2 and J usage is TRBJ2-1; TCRdb's D call of TRBD2 is untestable without DNA. CDR3 size: 14 residues. Looked up from germline, CDR1 is WSHSY and CDR2 is SAAADI. The CDR3 protein is CASRLALPEGEQFF.

The chain uses TRBV18 and TRBJ2-3. The CDR3 is made up of 15 amino acids. The germline CDR1 and CDR2 sequences are KGHSH and LQKENI. Here the CDR3 reads CASSPVQDLTDTQYF.

The CDR3 spells CASRAMGQGRETQYF. The rearrangement links TRBV27 to TRBJ2-5; TCRdb outputs TRBD1, but without DNA this stays unchecked. The CDR3 is 15 residues long. Germline-derived CDR1 and CDR2 are MNHEY and SMNVEV (reference sequence).

This chain joins TRBV20-1 and TRBJ2-1; TCRdb's assignment of TRBD2 cannot be checked, as there is no DNA. The CDR3 covers 15 residues. In germline, CDR1 is DFQATT, CDR2 SNEGSKA (reference sequence). The chain's CDR3 is CSARGEAGVVNEQFF.

The V gene is TRBV19, the J gene TRBJ1-5; TCRdb designates TRBD1, a call that cannot be tested without DNA. Germline values: CDR1 LNHDA, CDR2 SQIVND (reference sequence). The CDR3 runs to 14 residues. The CDR3 here is CASSRTGGEQPQHF.

This rearrangement joins TRBV24-1 to TRBJ2-1; TCRdb returns TRBD2, unconfirmable since there is no DNA. The length of the CDR3 is 15 residues. Germline V CDR1 and CDR2: KGHDR, SFDVKD. The chain's CDR3 is CATSGAGGSGNEQFF.